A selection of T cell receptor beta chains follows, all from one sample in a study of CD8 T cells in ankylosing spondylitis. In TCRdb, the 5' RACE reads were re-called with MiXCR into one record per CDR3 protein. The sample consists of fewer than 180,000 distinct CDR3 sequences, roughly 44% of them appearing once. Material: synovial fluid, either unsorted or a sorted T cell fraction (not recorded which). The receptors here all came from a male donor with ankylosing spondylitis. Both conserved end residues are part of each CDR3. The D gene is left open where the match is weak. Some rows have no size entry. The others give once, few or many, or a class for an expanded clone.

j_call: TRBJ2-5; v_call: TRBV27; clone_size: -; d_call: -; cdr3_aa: CASSLYAQETQYF; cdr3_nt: TGTGCCAGCAGTTTATATGCCCAAGAGACCCAGTACTTC
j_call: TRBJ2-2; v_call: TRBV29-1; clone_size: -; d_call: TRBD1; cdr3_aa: CSVEVDREPYLNTGELFF; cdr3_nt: TGCAGCGTTGAAGTGGACAGGGAGCCCTACCTGAACACCGGGGAGCTGTTTTTT
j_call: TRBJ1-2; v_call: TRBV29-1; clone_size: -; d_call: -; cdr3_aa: CSVPGNYGYTF; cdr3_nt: TGCAGCGTACCTGGAAACTATGGCTACACCTTC
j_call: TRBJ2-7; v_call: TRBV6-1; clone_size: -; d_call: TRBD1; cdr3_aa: CASTSAGTGVDEQYF; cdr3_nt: TGTGCCAGCACCTCCGCCGGGACAGGGGTCGACGAGCAGTACTTC
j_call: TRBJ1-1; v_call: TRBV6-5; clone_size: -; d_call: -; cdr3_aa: CASSYSTATEAFF; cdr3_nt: TGTGCCAGCAGTTACTCAACAGCCACTGAAGCTTTCTTT
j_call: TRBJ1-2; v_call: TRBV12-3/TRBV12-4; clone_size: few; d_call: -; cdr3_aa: CASSDSAGYGYTF; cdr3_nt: TGTGCCAGCAGCGACAGTGCCGGCTATGGCTACACCTTC
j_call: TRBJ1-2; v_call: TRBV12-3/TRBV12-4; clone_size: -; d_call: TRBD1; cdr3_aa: CASNTDRGHYGYTF; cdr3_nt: TGTGCCAGCAATACAGACAGGGGACACTATGGCTACACCTTC
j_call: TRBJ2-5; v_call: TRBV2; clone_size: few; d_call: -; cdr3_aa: CATPEESEETQYF; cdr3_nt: TGTGCCACCCCCGAGGAGTCTGAAGAGACCCAGTACTTC
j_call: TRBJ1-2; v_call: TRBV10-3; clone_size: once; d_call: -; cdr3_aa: CAISGYWQEINYGYTF; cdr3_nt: TGTGCCATCAGTGGTTATTGGCAGGAGATTAACTATGGCTACACCTTC
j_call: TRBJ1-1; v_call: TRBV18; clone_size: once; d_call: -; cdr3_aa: CASSLHPDGFRGTEAFF; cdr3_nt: TGTGCCAGCTCACTACACCCCGATGGGTTTCGGGGCACTGAAGCTTTCTTT